One sample yielded the 24 T cell receptor beta chains listed below, sequenced in a study of ipilimumab plus nivolumab after autologous stem cell transplantation. Profiled with immunoSEQ multiplex PCR; TCRdb holds only in-frame clones, not every one. The sample shows over 75,000 clones, about 83% of them seen only once. The sequences come from PBMCs, collected in a trial of ipilimumab plus nivolumab as post-transplant consolidation. Source of these receptors: a male donor with diffuse large B-cell lymphoma.

This chain links TRBV6-5 with TRBJ1-2; tentatively, D is TRBD1 (6 bases). CDR3 length: 11 amino acids. The germline V gene encodes CDR1 MNHEY and CDR2 SVGAGI. With 8 bases removed from V and 12 bases from J, the gap between germline ends came to 16 bases. CDR3 protein: CASGGGQPNTF. CDR3 nucleotides: TGTGCCAGCGGGGGAGGACAGCCCAACACCTTC.

The chain carries TRBV30 and TRBJ2-7; TRBD2 might be the D (6 bases). CDR3 length equals 15 residues. In germline, CDR1 is GTSNPN, CDR2 SVGIG (reference sequence). V lost 5 bases and J lost 0, with 17 bases in between. This CDR3 is CAWRRVSQASYEQYF. CDR3 nucleotide sequence: TGTGCCTGGCGGAGGGTCAGCCAGGCCTCCTACGAGCAGTACTTC.

As DNA, the CDR3 is TGTGCCAGCAGCATCCGTGGGAATGAAAAACTGTTTTTT. Protein product: CASSIRGNEKLFF. The gene calls are TRBV13 and TRBJ1-4; D remains ambiguous. CDR3 length equals 13 residues. Trimming cost V 5 bases and J 5 bases, with 9 bases left between them. Germline V gene lookup returns CDR1 PRHDT and CDR2 FYEKMQ (reference sequence).

This chain uses TRBV7-6 with TRBJ2-3, with D possibly matching TRBD2 (7 bases). V was clipped by 4 bases and J by 5 bases, with 16 bases between them. CDR1 is SGHVS and CDR2 is FNYEAQ in the germline V gene. The CDR3 consists of 15 residues. CDR3 protein: CASSYPGGQGDTQYF. DNA of the CDR3: TGTGCCAGCAGCTACCCGGGGGGCCAGGGAGATACGCAGTATTTT.

Written as DNA, the CDR3 is TGTGCCAGCTCACCTCGGCCGAGTGGCGGGGGGGCGGATACGCAGTATTTT. It yields the protein CASSPRPSGGGADTQYF. V gene TRBV18 combines with J gene TRBJ2-3; 9 nucleotides agree with TRBD2. Trimming took 3 bases from V and 6 from J; bases not matched to a gene: 13. The germline gives CDR1 KGHSH, CDR2 LQKENI. CDR3 size: 17 residues.

V usage is TRBV5-8 and J usage is TRBJ1-1; the D is unclear. Germline V CDR1 and CDR2: SGHTS, YDEGEE. The CDR3 sequence is 14 residues long. The V and J ends lost 6 bases and 0 bases respectively, with 12 bases between them. The CDR3 here is CASKSGNLNTEAFF. CDR3 nucleotides: TGTGCCAGCAAGTCGGGGAACCTGAACACTGAAGCTTTCTTT.

The chain carries TRBV6-5 and TRBJ1-1; 8 bases map to TRBD1. Germline CDR1 is MNHEY and CDR2 is SVGAGI. V lost 2 bases to trimming and J lost 2 bases; unmatched junction nucleotides: 4. The CDR3 is 15 amino acids. The CDR3 DNA follows: TGTGCCAGCAGTTACCACGACAGGGGAAACACTGAAGCTTTCTTT. Translation: CASSYHDRGNTEAFF.

This chain joins TRBV7-6 and TRBJ1-3; D ambiguous. The CDR3 contains 16 residues. Germline-derived CDR1 and CDR2 are SGHVS and FNYEAQ. The germline V and J ends were trimmed by 3 bases and 0 bases, with 12 bases remaining between them. Here the CDR3 DNA reads TGTGCCAGCAGCTTGGGTTTGGCGGGCTCTGGAAACACCATATATTTT. Its translation is CASSLGLAGSGNTIYF.

This chain joins TRBV23-1 and TRBJ2-7; a weak D match, TRBD1 (5 bases). TRBV23-1 counts as an open reading frame of uncertain function. V gave up 2 bases and J gave up 4 bases, with 15 bases separating them. This CDR3 region has 15 residues. DNA of the CDR3: TGCGCCAGCAGTCAACTAAGAGACAGTATGTACGAGCAGTACTTC. Protein: CASSQLRDSMYEQYF.

The rearrangement uses TRBV11-3 and TRBJ2-3; a possible D gene is TRBD2 (8 bases). From germline, CDR1 is SGHNT and CDR2 YENEEA. The CDR3 runs 16 residues. V was cut by 5 bases and J by 3 bases, with 18 bases left in between. The CDR3 DNA reads as TGTGCCAGCAGCAAGTCAGGGGGACTAGGTACAGATACGCAGTATTTT. Its protein is CASSKSGGLGTDTQYF. The full variable domain, in which reference TRBV11-3 and TRBJ2-3 provide the parts outside the CDR3, is EAGVVQSPRYKIIEKKQPVAFWCNPISGHNTLYWYLQNLGQGPELLIRYENEEAVDDSQLPKDRFSAERLKGVDSTLKIQPAELGDSAVYLCASSKSGGLGTDTQYFGPGTRLTVL.

The CDR3 is CSVWTGVTEAFF. CDR3 DNA: TGCAGCGTGTGGACAGGGGTTACTGAAGCTTTCTTT. The chain has TRBV29-1 and TRBJ1-1; the match to TRBD1 covers 9 bases. Unmatched junction bases numbered 4, after V lost 6 bases and J lost 5 bases. CDR3 length equals 12 residues. Per germline, CDR1 SQVTM and CDR2 ANQGSEA.

The V gene is TRBV13, the J gene TRBJ1-3, with 11 bases that match TRBD1. The ends lost 5 bases at V and 8 bases at J; junction bases unmatched: 5. The CDR3 runs to 14 residues. Per germline, CDR1 PRHDT and CDR2 FYEKMQ (reference sequence). CDR3 amino acids: CASSLGQGAYTIYF. CDR3 nucleotides: TGTGCCAGCAGCCTCGGACAGGGGGCTTACACCATATATTTT.

The chain uses TRBV27 and TRBJ2-1, with D unclear. V lost 1 base and J lost 4, with 14 bases in between. The CDR3 contains 16 residues. Germline-derived CDR1 and CDR2 are MNHEY and SMNVEV (reference sequence). The CDR3 sequence: CASSLLAPRMYNEQFF. The CDR3 DNA reads as TGTGCCAGCAGTTTATTGGCCCCGAGGATGTACAATGAGCAGTTCTTC.

The chain employs TRBV5-8 and TRBJ1-2; possibly TRBD1 for D (5 bases). From germline, CDR1 is SGHTS and CDR2 YDEGEE. This CDR3 has 12 residues. V was trimmed by 5 bases and J by 9 bases, leaving 14 bases between them. Written as DNA, the CDR3 is TGTGCCAGCAGAAGGGACGCCTGGAGCTACACCTTC. It yields the protein CASRRDAWSYTF.

CDR3 in amino acids: CASSITRIYGYTF. The CDR3 nucleotides read TGTGCCAGTAGTATCACACGGATTTATGGCTACACCTTC. The chain carries TRBV19 and TRBJ1-2, with D hard to call. V shed 3 bases and J shed 5 bases, with 10 bases lying between them. Germline values: CDR1 LNHDA, CDR2 SQIVND (reference sequence). CDR3 size: 13 residues.

A remark on this clone: The CDR3 ends on some other residue instead of the conserved phenylalanine or tryptophan, so this is likely a read error. The limits of the CDR3 on the DNA are not certain, so only TCRdb's listed CDR3 is given. The chain combines TRBV10-1 with TRBJ1-4; TRBD1 is the table's D call and was not checked against the DNA. The CDR3 region is 14 residues in length, termini included. The germline CDR1 and CDR2 sequences are WNHNN and SYGVQD (reference sequence). The CDR3 loop is CASSESMLGGHPFA.

This clone was observed a few times. The chain recombines TRBV19 with TRBJ1-3; D is undetermined. The length of the CDR3 is 18 residues. V was trimmed by 2 bases and J by 0 bases, leaving 17 bases between them. Germline values: CDR1 LNHDA, CDR2 SQIVND (reference sequence). Here the CDR3 DNA reads TGTGCCAGTAGTATAAATAGGTTGGCTCACCGCTCTGGAAACACCATATATTTT. Residues: CASSINRLAHRSGNTIYF.

This rearrangement joins TRBV5-4 to TRBJ2-7; D is unresolved. V lost 0 bases, J lost 3 bases, and 19 bases lay in between. The germline gives CDR1 SGHNT, CDR2 YYREEE (reference sequence). The CDR3 is 17 amino acids. CDR3 DNA: TGTGCCAGCAGCTTGGCCGGCCGTTATGGGTCCGACTACGAGCAGTACTTC. Encoded protein: CASSLAGRYGSDYEQYF.

This clone showed up just a few times. The chain couples TRBV5-4 to TRBJ2-7; 9 bases line up with TRBD1. J lost 7 bases, V lost 0 bases, and 5 bases had no gene match. The CDR3 contains 14 residues. Germline-derived CDR1 and CDR2 are SGHNT and YYREEE (reference sequence). CDR3 sequence: CASSLDRGHREQYF. DNA for the CDR3: TGTGCCAGCAGCTTGGACAGGGGGCACCGGGAGCAGTACTTC.

This clone was seen a single time. The rearrangement uses TRBV2 and TRBJ1-1; D is ambiguous. Germline lookup yields CDR1 SNHLY and CDR2 FYNNEI. V lost 8 bases, J lost 0 bases, and 10 bases lay in between. The CDR3 totals 13 residues. CDR3: CASGRTVNTEAFF. The CDR3 DNA sequence: TGTGCCAGCGGGAGGACGGTGAACACTGAAGCTTTCTTT.

The chain couples TRBV19 to TRBJ1-2, with D possibly being TRBD1 (5 bases). V was trimmed by 3 bases and J by 5 bases, leaving 22 bases between them. Germline CDR1 is LNHDA and CDR2 is SQIVND (reference sequence). The CDR3 totals 17 residues. CDR3 bases: TGTGCCAGTAGTATCTTATATCAGGGCTCCCTGAATTATGGCTACACCTTC. This translates into CASSILYQGSLNYGYTF.

The chain uses TRBV27 and TRBJ2-7, with a weak D call TRBD1 (5 bases). The CDR3 runs to 15 residues. Germline lookup yields CDR1 MNHEY and CDR2 SMNVEV (reference sequence). Trimming cost V 3 bases and J 3 bases, with 15 bases left between them. Written as DNA, the CDR3 is TGTGCCAGCAGTTTGGGGCTAAGCCCGGACTACGAGCAGTACTTC. Amino acid sequence: CASSLGLSPDYEQYF.

This chain joins TRBV7-8 and TRBJ2-5, with D perhaps TRBD2 (6 bases). The CDR3 consists of 16 residues. The V gene lost 5 bases and the J gene lost 5 bases, with 21 bases spanning the gap. Germline CDR1 is SGHVS and CDR2 is FQNEAQ. CDR3 sequence: CASSHGGVGRSETQYF. The CDR3 bases are TGTGCCAGCAGCCACGGCGGGGTAGGGCGGTCGGAGACCCAGTACTTC.

This sequence joins TRBV4-1 and TRBJ2-2, with D perhaps matching TRBD2 (7 bases). Germline CDR1 is MGHRA and CDR2 is YSYEKL. The V and J ends lost 0 bases and 3 bases respectively, with 11 bases between them. The CDR3 is 16 amino acids. The CDR3 here is CASSQDRGRDTGELFF. The CDR3 DNA sequence: TGCGCCAGCAGCCAAGATAGGGGGAGGGACACCGGGGAGCTGTTTTTT.